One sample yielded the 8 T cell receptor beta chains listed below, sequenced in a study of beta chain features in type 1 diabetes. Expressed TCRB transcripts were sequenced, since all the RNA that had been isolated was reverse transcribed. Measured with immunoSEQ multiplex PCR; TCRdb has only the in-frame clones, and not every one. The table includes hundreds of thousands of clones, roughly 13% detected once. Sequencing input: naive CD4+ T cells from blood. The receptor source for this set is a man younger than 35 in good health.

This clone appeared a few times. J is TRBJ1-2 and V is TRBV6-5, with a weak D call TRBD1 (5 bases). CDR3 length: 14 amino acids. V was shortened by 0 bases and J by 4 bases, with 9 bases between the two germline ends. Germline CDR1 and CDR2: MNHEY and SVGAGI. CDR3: CASSYSGGGYGYTF. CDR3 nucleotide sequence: TGTGCCAGCAGTTACTCTGGGGGGGGCTATGGCTACACCTTC.

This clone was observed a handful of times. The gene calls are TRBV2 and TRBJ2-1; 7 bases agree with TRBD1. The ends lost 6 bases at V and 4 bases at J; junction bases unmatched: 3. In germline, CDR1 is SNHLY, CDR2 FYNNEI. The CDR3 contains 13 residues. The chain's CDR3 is CASSVGQYNEQFF. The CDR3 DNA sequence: TGTGCCAGCAGCGTGGGACAGTACAATGAGCAGTTCTTC. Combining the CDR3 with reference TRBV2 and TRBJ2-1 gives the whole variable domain EPEVTQTPSHQVTQMGQEVILRCVPISNHLYFYWYRQILGQKVEFLVSFYNNEISEKSEIFDDQFSVERPDGSNFTLKIRSTKLEDSAMYFCASSVGQYNEQFFGPGTRLTVL.

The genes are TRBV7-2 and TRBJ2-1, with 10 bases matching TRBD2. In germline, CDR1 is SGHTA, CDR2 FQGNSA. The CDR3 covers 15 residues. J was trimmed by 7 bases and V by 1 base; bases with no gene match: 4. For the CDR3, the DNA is TGTGCCAGCAGCTTAGTGGGGACTAGCGATAATGAGCAGTTCTTC. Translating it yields CASSLVGTSDNEQFF.

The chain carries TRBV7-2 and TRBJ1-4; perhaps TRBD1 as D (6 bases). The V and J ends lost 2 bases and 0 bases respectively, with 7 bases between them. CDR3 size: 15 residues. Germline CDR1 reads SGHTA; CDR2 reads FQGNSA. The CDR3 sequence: CASSLRQATNEKLFF. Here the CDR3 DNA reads TGTGCCAGCAGCTTAAGACAGGCAACTAATGAAAAACTGTTTTTT.

CDR3 sequence (DNA): TGTGCCAGCAGCACAGGGACAGGGAAGGAGACCCAGTACTTC. It specifies CASSTGTGKETQYF. V and J are TRBV7-6 and TRBJ2-5; TRBD1 agrees at 9 bases. Trimming cost V 5 bases and J 5 bases; bases outside gene matches: 6. This CDR3 has 14 residues. CDR1 is SGHVS and CDR2 is FNYEAQ in the germline V gene.

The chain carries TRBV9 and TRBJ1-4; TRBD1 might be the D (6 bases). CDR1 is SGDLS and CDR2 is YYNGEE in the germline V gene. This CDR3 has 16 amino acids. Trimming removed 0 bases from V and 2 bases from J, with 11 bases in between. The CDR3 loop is CASSVATGQTNEKLFF. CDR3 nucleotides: TGTGCCAGCAGCGTAGCTACAGGACAGACTAATGAAAAACTGTTTTTT.

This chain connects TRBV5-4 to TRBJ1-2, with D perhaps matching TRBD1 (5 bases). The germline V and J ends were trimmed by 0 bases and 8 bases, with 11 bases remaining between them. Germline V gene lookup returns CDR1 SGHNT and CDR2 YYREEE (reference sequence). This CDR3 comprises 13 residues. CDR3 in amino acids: CASSLGQGIGYTF. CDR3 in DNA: TGTGCCAGCAGCTTGGGGCAGGGCATCGGCTACACCTTC.

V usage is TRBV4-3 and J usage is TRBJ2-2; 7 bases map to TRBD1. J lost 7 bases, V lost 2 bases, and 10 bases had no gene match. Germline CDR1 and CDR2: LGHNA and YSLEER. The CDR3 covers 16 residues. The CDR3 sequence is CASSQPRQGSDGELFF. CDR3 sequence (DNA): TGCGCCAGCAGCCAACCAAGACAGGGTAGTGACGGGGAGCTGTTTTTT.